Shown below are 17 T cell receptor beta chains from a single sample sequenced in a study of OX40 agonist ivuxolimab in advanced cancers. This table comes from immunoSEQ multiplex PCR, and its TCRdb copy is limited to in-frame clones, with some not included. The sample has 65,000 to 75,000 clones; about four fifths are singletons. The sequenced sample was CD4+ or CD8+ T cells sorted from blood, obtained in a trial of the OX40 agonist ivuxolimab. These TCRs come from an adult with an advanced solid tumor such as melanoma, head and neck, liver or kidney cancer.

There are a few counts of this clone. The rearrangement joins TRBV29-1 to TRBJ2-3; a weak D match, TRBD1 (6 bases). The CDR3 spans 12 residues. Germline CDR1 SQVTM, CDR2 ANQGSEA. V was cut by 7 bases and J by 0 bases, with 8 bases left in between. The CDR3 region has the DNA TGCAGCGGACAGGTTAGCACAGATACGCAGTATTTT. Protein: CSGQVSTDTQYF.

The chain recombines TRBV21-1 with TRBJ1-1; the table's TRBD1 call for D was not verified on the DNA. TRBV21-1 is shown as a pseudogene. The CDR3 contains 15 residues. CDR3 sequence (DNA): TGTGCCAGCAGCAAAGGTAGACACTTGAACACTGAAGCTTTCTTT. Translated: CASSKGRHLNTEAFF.

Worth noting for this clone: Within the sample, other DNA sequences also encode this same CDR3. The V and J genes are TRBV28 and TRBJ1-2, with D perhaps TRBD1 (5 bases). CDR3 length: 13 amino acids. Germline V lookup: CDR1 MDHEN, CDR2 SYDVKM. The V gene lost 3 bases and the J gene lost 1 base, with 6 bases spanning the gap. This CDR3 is CASSFQGNYGYTF. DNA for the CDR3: TGTGCCAGCAGTTTTCAGGGTAACTATGGCTACACCTTC.

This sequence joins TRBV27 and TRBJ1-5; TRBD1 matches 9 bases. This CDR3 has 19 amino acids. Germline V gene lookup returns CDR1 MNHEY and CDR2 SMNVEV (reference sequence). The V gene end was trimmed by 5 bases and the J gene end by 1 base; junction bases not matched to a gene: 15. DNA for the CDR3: TGTGCCAGCAGTCTCTGGGGACAGGGAGCGGCTGGGAGCAATCAGCCCCAGCATTTT. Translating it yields CASSLWGQGAAGSNQPQHF.

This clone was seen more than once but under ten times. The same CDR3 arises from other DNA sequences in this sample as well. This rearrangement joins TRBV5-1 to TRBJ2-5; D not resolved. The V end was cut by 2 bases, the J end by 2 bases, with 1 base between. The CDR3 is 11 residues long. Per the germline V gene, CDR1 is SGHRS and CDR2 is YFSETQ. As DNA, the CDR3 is TGCGCCAGCAGCTTACAAGAGACCCAGTACTTC. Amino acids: CASSLQETQYF.

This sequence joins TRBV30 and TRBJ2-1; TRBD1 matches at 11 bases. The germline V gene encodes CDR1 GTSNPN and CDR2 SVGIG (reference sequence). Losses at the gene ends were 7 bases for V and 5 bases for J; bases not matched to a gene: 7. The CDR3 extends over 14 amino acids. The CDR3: CAFGGQGANNEQFF. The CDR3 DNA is TGTGCCTTCGGAGGACAGGGGGCGAACAATGAGCAGTTCTTC.

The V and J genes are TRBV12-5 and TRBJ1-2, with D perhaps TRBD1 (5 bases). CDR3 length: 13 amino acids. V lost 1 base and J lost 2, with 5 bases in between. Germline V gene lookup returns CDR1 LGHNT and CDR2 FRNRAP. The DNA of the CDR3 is TGTGCTAGTGGTTTGGAGGGGAACTATGGCTACACCTTC. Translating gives CASGLEGNYGYTF.

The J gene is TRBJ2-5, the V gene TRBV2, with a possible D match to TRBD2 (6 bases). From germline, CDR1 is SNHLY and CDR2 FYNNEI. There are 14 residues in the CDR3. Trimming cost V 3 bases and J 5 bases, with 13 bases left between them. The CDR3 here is CASSDTSRGETQYF. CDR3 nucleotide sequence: TGTGCCAGCAGTGATACTAGCCGGGGGGAGACCCAGTACTTC.

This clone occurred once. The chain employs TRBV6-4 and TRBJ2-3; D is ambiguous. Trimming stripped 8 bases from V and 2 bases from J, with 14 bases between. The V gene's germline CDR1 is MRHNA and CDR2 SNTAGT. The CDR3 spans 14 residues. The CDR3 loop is CASLVSRPTDTQYF. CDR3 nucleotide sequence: TGTGCCAGCTTGGTATCGAGGCCCACAGATACGCAGTATTTT.

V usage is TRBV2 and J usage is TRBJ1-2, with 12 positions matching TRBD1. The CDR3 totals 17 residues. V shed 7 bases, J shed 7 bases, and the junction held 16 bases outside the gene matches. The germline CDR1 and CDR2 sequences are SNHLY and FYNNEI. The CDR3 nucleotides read TGTGCCAGCACTCCGACCCCACCGGGACAGGGGGCAGGTGGCTACACCTTC. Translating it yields CASTPTPPGQGAGGYTF.

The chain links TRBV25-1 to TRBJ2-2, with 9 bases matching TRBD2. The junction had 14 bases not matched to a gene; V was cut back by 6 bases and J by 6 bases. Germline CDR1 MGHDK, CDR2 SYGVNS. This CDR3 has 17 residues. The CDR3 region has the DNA TGTGCCAGCAGACTCTTAGAGGAGCTAGCGGGACCCGGGGAGCTGTTTTTT. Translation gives CASRLLEELAGPGELFF.

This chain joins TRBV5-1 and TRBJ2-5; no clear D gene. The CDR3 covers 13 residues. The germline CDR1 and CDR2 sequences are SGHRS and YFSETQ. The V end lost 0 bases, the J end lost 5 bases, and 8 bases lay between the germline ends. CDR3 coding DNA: TGCGCCAGCAGCTTGGCCTTGGGTGAGACCCAGTACTTC. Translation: CASSLALGETQYF. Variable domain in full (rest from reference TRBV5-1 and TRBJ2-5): KAGVTQTPRYLIKTRGQQVTLSCSPISGHRSVSWYQQTPGQGLQFLFEYFSETQRNKGNFPGRFSGRQFSNSRSEMNVSTLELGDSALYLCASSLALGETQYFGPGTRLLVL.

CDR3 bases: TGTGCCAGCAGCTTTGGGACCGGGGCCGGTGGCTACACCTTC. Translated, it gives CASSFGTGAGGYTF. V is TRBV5-4 and J is TRBJ1-2, with TRBD1 as a possible D gene (5 bases). This CDR3 is built from 14 residues. Trimming stripped 2 bases from V and 7 bases from J, with 15 bases between. Germline V gene data show CDR1 as SGHNT and CDR2 as YYREEE (reference sequence).

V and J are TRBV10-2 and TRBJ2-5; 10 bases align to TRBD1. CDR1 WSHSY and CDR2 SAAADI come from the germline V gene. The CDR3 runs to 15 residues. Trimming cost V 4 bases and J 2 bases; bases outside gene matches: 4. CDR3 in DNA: TGCGCCAGCAGTGGACCGGGACAGGGGCAAGAGACCCAGTACTTC. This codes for CASSGPGQGQETQYF.

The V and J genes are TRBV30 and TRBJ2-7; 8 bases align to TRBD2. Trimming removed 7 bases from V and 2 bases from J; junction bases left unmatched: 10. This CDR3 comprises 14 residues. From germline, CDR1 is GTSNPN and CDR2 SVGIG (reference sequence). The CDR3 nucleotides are TGTGCCTTGACCCTTTTGGGACTAGCCTACGAGCAGTACTTC. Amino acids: CALTLLGLAYEQYF. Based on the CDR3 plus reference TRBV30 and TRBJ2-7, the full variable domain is SQTIHQWPATLVQPVGSPLSLECTVEGTSNPNLYWYRQAAGRGLQLLFYSVGIGQISSEVPQNLSASRPQDRQFILSSKKLLLSDSGFYLCALTLLGLAYEQYFGPGTRLTVT.

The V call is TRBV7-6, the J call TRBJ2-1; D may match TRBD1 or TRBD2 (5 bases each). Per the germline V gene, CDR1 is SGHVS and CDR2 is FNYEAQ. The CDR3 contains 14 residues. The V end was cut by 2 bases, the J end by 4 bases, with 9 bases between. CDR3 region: CASSLNGAYNEQFF. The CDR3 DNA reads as TGTGCCAGCAGCTTAAACGGGGCATACAATGAGCAGTTCTTC.

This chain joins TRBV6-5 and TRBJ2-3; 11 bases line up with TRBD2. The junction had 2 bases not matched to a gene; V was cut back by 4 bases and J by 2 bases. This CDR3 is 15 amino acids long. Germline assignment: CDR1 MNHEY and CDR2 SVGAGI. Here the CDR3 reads CASSSGLADTDTQYF. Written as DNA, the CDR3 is TGTGCCAGCAGTTCGGGACTAGCGGACACAGATACGCAGTATTTT.